What follows describes a single T cell receptor beta chain. The sample belongs to a study of T cell clones after liver transplantation. In the study overall: At least one year of complete immunosuppression withdrawal without enzymes over twice normal defined tolerance.

Produced via immunoSEQ multiplex PCR; TCRdb's table is partial and in-frame only. The sample gives 65,000 to 95,000 clones, about 80% of which show up once; around 0.66% is in the top ten. J was trimmed by 0 bases and V by 2 bases; bases with no gene match: 4. The CDR3 length is 17 residues. Germline assignment: CDR1 KGHSY and CDR2 FQNENV. V is TRBV16 and J is TRBJ1-5, with 10 nucleotides matching TRBD1. Sequenced here: CD4+ T cells from blood, sampled before liver transplant. This receptor was obtained from a human donor who received a liver transplant. The CDR3 coding sequence is TGTGCCAGCAGCCAACCCAGGACAGGGGGTAGCAATCAGCCCCAGCATTTT. Encoded protein: CASSQPRTGGSNQPQHF.